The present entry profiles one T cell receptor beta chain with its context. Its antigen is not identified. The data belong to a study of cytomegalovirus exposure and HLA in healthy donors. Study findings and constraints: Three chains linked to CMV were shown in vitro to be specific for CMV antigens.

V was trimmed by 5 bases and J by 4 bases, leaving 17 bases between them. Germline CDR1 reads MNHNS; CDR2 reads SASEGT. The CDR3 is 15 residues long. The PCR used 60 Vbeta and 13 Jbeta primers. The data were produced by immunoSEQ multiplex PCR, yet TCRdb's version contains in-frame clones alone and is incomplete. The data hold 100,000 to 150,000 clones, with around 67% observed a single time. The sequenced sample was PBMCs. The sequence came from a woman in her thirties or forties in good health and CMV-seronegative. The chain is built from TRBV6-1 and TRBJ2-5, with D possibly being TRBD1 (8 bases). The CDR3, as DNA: TGTGCCAGCAGTAGATACAGGGGGGGGGCAGAGACCCAGTACTTC. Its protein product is CASSRYRGGAETQYF.